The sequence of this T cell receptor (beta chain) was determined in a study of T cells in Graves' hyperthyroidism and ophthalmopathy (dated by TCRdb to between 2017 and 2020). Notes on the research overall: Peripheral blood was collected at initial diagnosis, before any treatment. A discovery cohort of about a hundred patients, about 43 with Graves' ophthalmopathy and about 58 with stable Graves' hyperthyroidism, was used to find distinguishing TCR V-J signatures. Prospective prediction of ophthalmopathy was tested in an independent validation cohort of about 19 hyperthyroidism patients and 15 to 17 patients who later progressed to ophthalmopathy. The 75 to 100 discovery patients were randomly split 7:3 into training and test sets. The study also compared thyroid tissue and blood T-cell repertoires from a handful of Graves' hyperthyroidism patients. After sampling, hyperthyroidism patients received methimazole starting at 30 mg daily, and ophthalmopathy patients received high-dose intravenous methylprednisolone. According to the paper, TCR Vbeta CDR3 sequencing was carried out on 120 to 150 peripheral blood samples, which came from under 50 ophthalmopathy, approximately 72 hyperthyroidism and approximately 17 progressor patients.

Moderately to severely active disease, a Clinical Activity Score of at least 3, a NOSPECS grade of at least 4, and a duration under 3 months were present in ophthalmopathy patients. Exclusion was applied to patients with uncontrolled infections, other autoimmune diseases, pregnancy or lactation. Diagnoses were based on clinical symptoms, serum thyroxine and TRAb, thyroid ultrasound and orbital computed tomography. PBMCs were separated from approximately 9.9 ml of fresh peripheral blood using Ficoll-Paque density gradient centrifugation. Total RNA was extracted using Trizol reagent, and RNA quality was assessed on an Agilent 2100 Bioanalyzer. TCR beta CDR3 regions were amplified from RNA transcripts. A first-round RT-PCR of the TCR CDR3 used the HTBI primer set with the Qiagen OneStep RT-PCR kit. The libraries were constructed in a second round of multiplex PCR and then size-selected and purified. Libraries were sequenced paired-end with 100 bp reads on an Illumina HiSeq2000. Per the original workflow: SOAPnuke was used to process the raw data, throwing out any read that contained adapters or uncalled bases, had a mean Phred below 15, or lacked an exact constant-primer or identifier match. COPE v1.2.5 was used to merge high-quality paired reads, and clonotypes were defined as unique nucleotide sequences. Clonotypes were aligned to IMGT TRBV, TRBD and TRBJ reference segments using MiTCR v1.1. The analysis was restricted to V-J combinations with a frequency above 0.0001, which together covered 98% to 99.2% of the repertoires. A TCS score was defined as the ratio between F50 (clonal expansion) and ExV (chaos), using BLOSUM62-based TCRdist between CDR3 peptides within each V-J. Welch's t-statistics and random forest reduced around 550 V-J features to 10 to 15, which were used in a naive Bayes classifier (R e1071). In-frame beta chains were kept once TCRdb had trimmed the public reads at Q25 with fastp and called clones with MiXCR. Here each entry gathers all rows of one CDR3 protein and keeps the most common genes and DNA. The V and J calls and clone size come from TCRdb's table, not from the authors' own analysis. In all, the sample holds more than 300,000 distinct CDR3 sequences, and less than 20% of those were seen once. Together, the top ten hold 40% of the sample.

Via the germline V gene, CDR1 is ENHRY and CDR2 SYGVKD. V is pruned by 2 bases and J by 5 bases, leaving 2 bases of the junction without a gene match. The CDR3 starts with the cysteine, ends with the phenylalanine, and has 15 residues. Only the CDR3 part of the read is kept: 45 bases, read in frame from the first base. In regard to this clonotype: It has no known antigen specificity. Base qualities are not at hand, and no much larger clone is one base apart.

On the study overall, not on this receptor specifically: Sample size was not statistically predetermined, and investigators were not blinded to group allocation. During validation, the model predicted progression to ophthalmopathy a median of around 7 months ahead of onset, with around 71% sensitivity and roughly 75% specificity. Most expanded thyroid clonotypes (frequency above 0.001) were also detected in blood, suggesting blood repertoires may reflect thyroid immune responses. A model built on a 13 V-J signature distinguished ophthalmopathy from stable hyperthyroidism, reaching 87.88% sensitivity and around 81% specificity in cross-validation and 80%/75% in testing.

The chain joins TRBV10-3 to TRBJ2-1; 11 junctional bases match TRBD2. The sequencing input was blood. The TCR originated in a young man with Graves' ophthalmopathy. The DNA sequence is TGTGCCATCAGTGAGACTAGCGGGGGAGACAATGAGCAGTTCTTC. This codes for CAISETSGGDNEQFF.